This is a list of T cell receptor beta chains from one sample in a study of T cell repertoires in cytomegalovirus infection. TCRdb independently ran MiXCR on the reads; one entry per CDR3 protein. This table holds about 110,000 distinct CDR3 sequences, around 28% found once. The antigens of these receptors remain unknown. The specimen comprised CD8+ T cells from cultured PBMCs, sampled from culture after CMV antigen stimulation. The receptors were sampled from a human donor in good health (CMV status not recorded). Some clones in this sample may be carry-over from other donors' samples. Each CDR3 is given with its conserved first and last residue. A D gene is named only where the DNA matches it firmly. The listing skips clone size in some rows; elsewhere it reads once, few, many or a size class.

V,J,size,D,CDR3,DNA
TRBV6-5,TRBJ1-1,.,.,CASSYSGVTTEAFF,TGTGCCAGCAGTTACTCAGGGGTTACCACTGAAGCTTTCTTT
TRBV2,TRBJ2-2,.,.,CASRIGTEGGELFF,TGTGCCAGCAGAATCGGGACGGAAGGCGGGGAGCTGTTTTTT
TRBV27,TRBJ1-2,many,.,CASSSIFTGSHHYGYTF,TGTGCCAGCAGTTCAATCTTTACAGGATCCCACCACTATGGCTACACCTTC
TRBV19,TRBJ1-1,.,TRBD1,CASSLTSGGGYTEAFF,TGTGCCAGTAGTCTTACCTCAGGGGGGGGTTACACTGAAGCTTTCTTT
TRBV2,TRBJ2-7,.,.,CASGESPGGTYEQYF,TGTGCCAGCGGTGAATCTCCAGGGGGGACCTACGAGCAGTACTTC
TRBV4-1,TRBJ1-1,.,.,CASSQALGTEAFF,TGTGCCAGCAGCCAAGCCCTAGGCACTGAAGCTTTCTTT
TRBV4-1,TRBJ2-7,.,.,CASSQGSGLSSYEQYF,TGCGCCAGCAGCCAAGGATCCGGGTTAAGCTCCTACGAGCAGTACTTC
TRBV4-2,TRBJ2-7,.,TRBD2,CASSPLGGGVINEQYF,TGTGCCAGCAGCCCCCTGGGCGGGGGGGTAATCAACGAGCAGTACTTC
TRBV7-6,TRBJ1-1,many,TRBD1,CASSLGTGEVEAFF,TGTGCCAGCAGCCTCGGGACAGGGGAGGTTGAAGCTTTCTTT
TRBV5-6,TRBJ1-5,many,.,CASSLTGRNQPQHF,TGTGCCAGCAGTCTGACCGGTCGCAATCAGCCCCAGCATTTT
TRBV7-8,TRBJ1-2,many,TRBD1,CASSLARDRGRTNYGYTF,TGTGCCAGCAGCTTAGCCCGGGACAGGGGGAGGACTAACTATGGCTACACCTTC
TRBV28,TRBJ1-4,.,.,CASRNPGGINEKLFF,TGTGCCAGCAGAAACCCTGGAGGGATCAATGAAAAACTGTTTTTT
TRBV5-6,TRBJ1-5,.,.,CASSPGGYNQPQHF,TGTGCCAGCAGCCCCGGGGGGTACAATCAGCCCCAGCATTTT
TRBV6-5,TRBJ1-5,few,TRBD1,CASSYADRGGLHF,TGTGCCAGCAGTTACGCCGACAGGGGTGGACTGCATTTT
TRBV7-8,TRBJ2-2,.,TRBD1,CASRPDRGNTGELFF,TGTGCCAGCAGACCTGACAGGGGGAACACCGGGGAGCTGTTTTTT